This TCR beta chain is drawn from a study of cytomegalovirus exposure and HLA in healthy donors. The PCR was carried out with 60 Vbeta primers and 13 Jbeta primers. Method: immunoSEQ multiplex PCR; TCRdb's copy keeps in-frame clones and lacks some. The table lists 200,000 to 250,000 clones, roughly 85% of them singletons. The CDR3 runs 12 residues. The ends were cut back, 8 bases at V and 0 bases at J, with 8 bases in the middle. CDR1 and CDR2 (germline): GTSNPN, SVGIG (reference sequence). The V call is TRBV30, the J call TRBJ2-4; maybe TRBD1 (5 bases). This TCR derives from a girl aged 2 to 9 in good health and CMV-seronegative. The sample was PBMCs. CDR3 coding DNA: TGTGCCGGGGCCCTAGCCAAAAACATTCAGTACTTC. Its translation: CAGALAKNIQYF.